This paragraph reports one TCR beta chain. Many counts were recorded for this clonotype. Its target antigen remains unknown. No base-level quality is on record; no much larger clone is a single base apart. Unsorted PBMC libraries were generated from 2 million PBMCs stored in RNAlater at -80 °C until RNA extraction. Multiple sclerosis patients were enrolled in a US clinical protocol under which disease progression was evaluated by magnetic resonance imaging. Peripheral blood was subjected to Ficoll-Hypaque density gradient centrifugation to isolate PBMCs, which were then cryopreserved in liquid nitrogen. To synthesize cDNA, template-switch 5'RACE was performed with a primer carrying a 10-nucleotide random unique molecular identifier so that each TCR transcript was tagged. Over 190 million TCR-beta sequences, covering 15-18 subjects, were produced in each sequencing run. The RNeasy kit was used to extract total RNA. The KAPA Real-time Library Amplification kit was used to amplify TCR-beta VDJ regions with primers for the TCR constant region and the 5'RACE anchor. A first PCR added sample indexes and Illumina adaptors, and a second PCR then raised library yield. After purification with Ampure beads, the TCR product of roughly 650 bp was size-selected on a 2% E-gel SizeSelection system. Before pooling, library quality was checked on a Bioanalyzer, concentration was measured with Qubit, and libraries were quantified with the Kapa Library Quantification kit. Paired-end 2 x 150 bp sequencing of the libraries was performed on an Illumina HiSeq 2500. To increase sequence diversity, roughly 24-32% phiX was spiked into each library pool. Processing in the source paper ran as follows. Quality-filtered reads were processed with the UMI-based MiGEC pipeline, and over 90% of raw TCR sequences were removed by the MiGEC pipeline during error correction. VDJ genes were aligned to IMGT germline references, and clonotypes were defined by unique CDR3 amino acid sequence plus V-J genes. Clonal expansion, Shannon diversity and CDR3 relatedness (CalcPairwiseDistances, ClusterSamples) were evaluated with VDJtools, and phylogenetic trees were built with CLCbio workbench. A clone was classed as expanded if it had 8 or more unique UMIs, a cutoff based on coefficient-of-variation modelling across technical triplicates. Using fastp at Q25 and MiXCR, TCRdb reprocessed the public reads and kept productive beta chains. One record per CDR3 amino acid sequence lists the most common genes and DNA. TCRdb's processing, not the authors' own work, is the source of the V and J calls. The sample table contains under 70,000 distinct CDR3 sequences; only one count was recorded for roughly 3.5% of them. 3.1% of the sample lies in the top ten.

The source of the sample is a study of neurological immune-mediated disorders (dated by TCRdb to the late 2010s). Broadly, across the study: Among the approximately 34 multiple sclerosis patients, roughly 31 had relapsing-remitting MS and 3 had secondary progressive MS. The study compared peripheral blood TCR-beta repertoires of HTLV-I-associated myelopathy (HAM/TSP) patients, multiple sclerosis patients and healthy controls using UMI-based sequencing. The 106 TCR-beta libraries included longitudinal samples, technical triplicates and paired sorted CD4+ and CD8+ T-cell subsets alongside PBMC samples. The cohort included approximately 70 subjects: approximately 14 with HAM/TSP, around 35 with multiple sclerosis, and some 20 healthy controls.

Based on the germline V gene (reference sequence), the CDR1 and CDR2 sequences are DFQATT and SNEGSKA. There are 13 amino acids in the CDR3, from cysteine to phenylalanine inclusive. Only CDR3 DNA remains: 39 bases, in frame from the first base. The junction shows trimming of 5 bases on V and 4 bases on J, plus 11 bases between the germline ends. Study-wide findings and limitations: Phylogenetic analysis grouped repertoires from 18 of 34 MS patients into a cluster of related CDR3 sequences, suggesting a possible repertoire-level signature. No association of the MS cluster with clinical or MRI features was observed, and the need for larger cohorts was stated by the authors. The highest TCR clonal expansion was observed in HAM/TSP patients, whereas the lowest was observed in MS patients, even when compared with healthy controls. No identical CDR3 amino acid sequences were found to be shared among expanded clones across subjects, suggesting that TCR-beta repertoires were private in all groups.

Sample: PBMCs. The rearranged chain carries TRBV20-1 and TRBJ1-4; the D segment cannot be called with confidence. The sequence was obtained from a woman younger than 45 with multiple sclerosis. Here the CDR3 is given as CSAPGGNNEKLFF. The nucleotide sequence is given as TGCAGTGCTCCCGGAGGGAATAATGAAAAACTGTTTTTT.